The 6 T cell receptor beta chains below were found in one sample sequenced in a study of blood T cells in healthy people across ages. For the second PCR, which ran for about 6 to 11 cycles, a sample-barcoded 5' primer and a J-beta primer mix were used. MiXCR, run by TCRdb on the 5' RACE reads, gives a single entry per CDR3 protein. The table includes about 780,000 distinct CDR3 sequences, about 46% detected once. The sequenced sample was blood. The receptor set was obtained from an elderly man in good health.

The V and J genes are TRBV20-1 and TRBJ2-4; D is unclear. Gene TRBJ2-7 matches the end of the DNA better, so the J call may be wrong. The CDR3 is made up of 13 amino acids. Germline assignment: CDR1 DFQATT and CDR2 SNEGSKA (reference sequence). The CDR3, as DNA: TGCAGTGCCGCCGATGGGGATACCTACGAGCAGTACTTC. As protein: CSAADGDTYEQYF.

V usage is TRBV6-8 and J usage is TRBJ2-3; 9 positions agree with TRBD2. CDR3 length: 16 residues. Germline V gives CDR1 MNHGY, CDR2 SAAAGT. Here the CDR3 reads CAAGGPAGGVEDTQYF. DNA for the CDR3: TGTGCAGCAGGGGGTCCAGCGGGAGGTGTGGAAGATACGCAGTATTTT.

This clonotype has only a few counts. The CDR3 spells CASSWQETQYF. CDR3 DNA: TGCGCCAGCAGCTGGCAAGAGACCCAGTACTTC. The chain uses TRBV5-1 and TRBJ2-7; D is undetermined. The better agreement between TRBJ2-5 and the DNA end casts doubt on the J call. The germline V gene has CDR1 SGHRS and CDR2 YFSETQ. This CDR3 is built from 11 residues.

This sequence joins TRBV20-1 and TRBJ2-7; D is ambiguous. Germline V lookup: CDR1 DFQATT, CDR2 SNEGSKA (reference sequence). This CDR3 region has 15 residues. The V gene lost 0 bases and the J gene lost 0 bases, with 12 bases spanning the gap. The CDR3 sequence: CSARDRAVSSYEQYF. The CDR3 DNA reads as TGCAGTGCTAGAGACCGGGCCGTGAGCTCCTACGAGCAGTACTTC.

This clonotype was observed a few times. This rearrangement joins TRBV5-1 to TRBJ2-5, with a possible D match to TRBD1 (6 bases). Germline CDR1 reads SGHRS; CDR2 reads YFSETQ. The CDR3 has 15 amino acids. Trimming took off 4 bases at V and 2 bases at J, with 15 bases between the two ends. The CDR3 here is CASSPQPGQQETQYF. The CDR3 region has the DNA TGCGCCAGCAGCCCGCAACCGGGACAACAAGAGACCCAGTACTTC.

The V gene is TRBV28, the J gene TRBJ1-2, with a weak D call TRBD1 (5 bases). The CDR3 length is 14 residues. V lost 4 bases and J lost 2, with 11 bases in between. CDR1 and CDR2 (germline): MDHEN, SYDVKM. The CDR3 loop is CASSSGTQNYGYTF. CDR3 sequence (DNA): TGTGCCAGCAGTTCCGGGACTCAGAACTATGGCTACACCTTC.